A selection of T cell receptor beta chains follows, all from one sample in a study of T cells in Graves' hyperthyroidism and ophthalmopathy. TCRdb reprocessed the multiplex PCR reads with MiXCR, giving one entry per CDR3 protein. The data show fewer than 650,000 distinct CDR3 sequences, with under 15% seen just once and around 4.5% held by the top ten. Specimen: blood. The receptors originated from a woman aged 40 to 50 with Graves' ophthalmopathy. The CDR3 runs from the conserved cysteine through the conserved F or W. The order of the fields is clone size, V gene, D gene, J gene, CDR3 DNA, CDR3 protein. The D gene is left open where the match is weak. A row's size may be missing; if present it is once, few, many or a size class.

clone size: many; V gene: TRBV29-1; D gene: -; J gene: TRBJ1-2; CDR3 DNA: TGCAGCGTTGAAGAAAGGAGGGGAGGGAACTATGGCTACACCTTC; CDR3 protein: CSVEERRGGNYGYTF
clone size: many; V gene: TRBV29-1; D gene: -; J gene: TRBJ2-7; CDR3 DNA: TGCAGCGTCAAGGACGTTTCCTACGAGCAGTACTTC; CDR3 protein: CSVKDVSYEQYF
clone size: few; V gene: TRBV4-2; D gene: -; J gene: TRBJ1-3; CDR3 DNA: TGTGCCAGCAGCCAACAGGGTCTTACTGGAAACACCATATATTTT; CDR3 protein: CASSQQGLTGNTIYF
clone size: many; V gene: TRBV9; D gene: -; J gene: TRBJ2-5; CDR3 DNA: TGTGCCAGCAGCAGAACCGGGACGGGACAAGAGACCCAGTACTTC; CDR3 protein: CASSRTGTGQETQYF
clone size: -; V gene: TRBV7-3; D gene: TRBD1; J gene: TRBJ2-7; CDR3 DNA: TGTGCCAGCAGCCTGGGGGGACAGGGACTCTACGAGCAGTACTTC; CDR3 protein: CASSLGGQGLYEQYF
clone size: many; V gene: TRBV28; D gene: TRBD1; J gene: TRBJ2-7; CDR3 DNA: TGTGCCAGCGAACCCGGGACAGGGAACTACGAGCAGTACTTC; CDR3 protein: CASEPGTGNYEQYF
clone size: many; V gene: TRBV29-1; D gene: -; J gene: TRBJ1-3; CDR3 DNA: TGCAGCATCCAAGACAGCCCCACGGGAAACACCATATATTTT; CDR3 protein: CSIQDSPTGNTIYF
clone size: -; V gene: TRBV19; D gene: -; J gene: TRBJ1-5; CDR3 DNA: TGTGCCAGTAGTCGCTTTACCGATCAGCCCCAGCATTTT; CDR3 protein: CASSRFTDQPQHF
clone size: many; V gene: TRBV30; D gene: -; J gene: TRBJ1-1; CDR3 DNA: TGTGCCTGGCTCCGACAGAGCCACACTGAAGCTTTCTTT; CDR3 protein: CAWLRQSHTEAFF
clone size: many; V gene: TRBV27; D gene: -; J gene: TRBJ1-5; CDR3 DNA: TGTGCCAGCAGTTTGAGAGTCAATAGCAATCAGCCCCAGCATTTT; CDR3 protein: CASSLRVNSNQPQHF
clone size: -; V gene: TRBV5-1; D gene: -; J gene: TRBJ1-2; CDR3 DNA: TGCGCCAGCAGCTTGGGAAGCAGGGTCTTTGGGGGCGCATACGGCTACACCTTC; CDR3 protein: CASSLGSRVFGGAYGYTF
clone size: -; V gene: TRBV20-1; D gene: TRBD1; J gene: TRBJ2-2; CDR3 DNA: TGCAGTGCTACCAACCCTTCCACCGGGACAGGGCCCACCGGGGAGCTGTTTTTT; CDR3 protein: CSATNPSTGTGPTGELFF
clone size: many; V gene: TRBV27; D gene: -; J gene: TRBJ2-7; CDR3 DNA: TGTGCCAGCAGTTTAGCCTTCGGAACCTACGAGCAGTACTTC; CDR3 protein: CASSLAFGTYEQYF
clone size: -; V gene: TRBV30; D gene: -; J gene: TRBJ2-7; CDR3 DNA: TGTGCCCACACCCGGGACAAGAGCTCCTACGAGCAGTACTTC; CDR3 protein: CAHTRDKSSYEQYF
clone size: many; V gene: TRBV12-3/TRBV12-4; D gene: -; J gene: TRBJ2-7; CDR3 DNA: TGTGCCAGCAGTCCACAACTACTAAGCTACGAGCAGTACTTC; CDR3 protein: CASSPQLLSYEQYF